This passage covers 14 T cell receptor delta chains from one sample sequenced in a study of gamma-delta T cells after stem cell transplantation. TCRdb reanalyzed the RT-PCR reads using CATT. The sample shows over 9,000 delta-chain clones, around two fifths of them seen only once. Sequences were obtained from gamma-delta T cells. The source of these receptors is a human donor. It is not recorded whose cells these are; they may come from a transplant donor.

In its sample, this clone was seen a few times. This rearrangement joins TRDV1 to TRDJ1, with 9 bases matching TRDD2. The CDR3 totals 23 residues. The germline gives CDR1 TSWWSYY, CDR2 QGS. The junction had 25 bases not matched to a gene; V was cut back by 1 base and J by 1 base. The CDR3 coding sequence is TGTGCTCTTGGGGAACCCGCGGCCTTCCTACAGGCCTGGGGAAAACGCACCACCGATAAACTCATCTTT. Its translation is CALGEPAAFLQAWGKRTTDKLIF.

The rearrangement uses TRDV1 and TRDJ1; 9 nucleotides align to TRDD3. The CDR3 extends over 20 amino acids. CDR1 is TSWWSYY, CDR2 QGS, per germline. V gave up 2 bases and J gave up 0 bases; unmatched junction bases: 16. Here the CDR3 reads CALGEMTYGCTGGNTDKLIF. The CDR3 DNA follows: TGTGCTCTTGGGGAAATGACCTACGGCTGTACTGGGGGAAACACCGATAAACTCATCTTT.

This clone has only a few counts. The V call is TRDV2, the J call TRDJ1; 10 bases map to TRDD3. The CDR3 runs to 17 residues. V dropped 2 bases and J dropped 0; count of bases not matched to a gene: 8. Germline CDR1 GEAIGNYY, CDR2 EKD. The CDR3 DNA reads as TGTGCCTGTGACAAAGGACTGGGGGATCCCTACACCGATAAACTCATCTTT. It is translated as CACDKGLGDPYTDKLIF.

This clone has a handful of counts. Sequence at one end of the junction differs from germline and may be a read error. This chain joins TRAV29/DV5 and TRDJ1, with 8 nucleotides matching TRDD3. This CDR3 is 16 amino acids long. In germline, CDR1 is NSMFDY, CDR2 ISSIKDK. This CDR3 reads CAAACTGGSYTDELIF. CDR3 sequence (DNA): TGTGCAGCGGCCTGTACTGGGGGTTCGTACACCGATGAACTCATCTTT.

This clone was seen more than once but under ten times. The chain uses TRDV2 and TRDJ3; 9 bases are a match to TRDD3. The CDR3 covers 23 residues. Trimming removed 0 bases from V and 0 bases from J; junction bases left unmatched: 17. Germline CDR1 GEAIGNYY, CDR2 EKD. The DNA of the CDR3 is TGTGCCTGTGACACCGTTGGTCCTCCGTACTGGGGGAAGAGCTCCTGGGACACCCGACAGATGTTTTTC. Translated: CACDTVGPPYWGKSSWDTRQMFF.

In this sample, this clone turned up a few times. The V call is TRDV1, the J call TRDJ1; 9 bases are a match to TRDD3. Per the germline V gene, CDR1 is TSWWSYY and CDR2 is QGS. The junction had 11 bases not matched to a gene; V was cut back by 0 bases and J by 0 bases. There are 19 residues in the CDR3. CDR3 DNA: TGTGCTCTTGGGGAACTAGGAGTACTGGGGGACCAGTACACCGATAAACTCATCTTT. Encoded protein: CALGELGVLGDQYTDKLIF.

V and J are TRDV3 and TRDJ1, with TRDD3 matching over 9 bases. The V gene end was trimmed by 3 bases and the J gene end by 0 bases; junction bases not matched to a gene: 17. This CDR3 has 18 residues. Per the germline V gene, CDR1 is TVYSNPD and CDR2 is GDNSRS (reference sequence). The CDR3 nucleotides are TGTGCCTTCTACTATACTGGGACTGGGGGACGCTACACCGATAAACTCATCTTT. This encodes CAFYYTGTGGRYTDKLIF.

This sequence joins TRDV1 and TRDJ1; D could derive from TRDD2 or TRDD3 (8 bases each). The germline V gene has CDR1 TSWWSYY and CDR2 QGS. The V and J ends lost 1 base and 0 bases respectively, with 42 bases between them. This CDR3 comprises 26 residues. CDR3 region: CALGEPSYRPPCTGGYRTPNTDKLIF. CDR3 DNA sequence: TGTGCTCTTGGGGAACCTTCCTACCGACCGCCTTGTACCGGGGGATATAGGACACCTAACACCGATAAACTCATCTTT.

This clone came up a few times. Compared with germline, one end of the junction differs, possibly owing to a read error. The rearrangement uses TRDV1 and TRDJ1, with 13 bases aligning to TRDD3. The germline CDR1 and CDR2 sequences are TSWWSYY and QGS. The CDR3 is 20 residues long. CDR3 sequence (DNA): TGTGCTCTTGGATCCATCATCCGGTACTGGGGGATACGACACACCGACAAACTCATCTTT. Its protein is CALGSIIRYWGIRHTDKLIF.

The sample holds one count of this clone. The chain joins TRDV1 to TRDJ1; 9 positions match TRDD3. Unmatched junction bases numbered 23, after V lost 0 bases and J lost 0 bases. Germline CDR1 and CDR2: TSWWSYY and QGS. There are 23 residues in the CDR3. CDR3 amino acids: CALGELSSFCWLGDAPDTDKLIF. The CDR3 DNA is TGTGCTCTTGGGGAACTAAGTTCCTTTTGTTGGCTGGGGGATGCGCCAGACACCGATAAACTCATCTTT.

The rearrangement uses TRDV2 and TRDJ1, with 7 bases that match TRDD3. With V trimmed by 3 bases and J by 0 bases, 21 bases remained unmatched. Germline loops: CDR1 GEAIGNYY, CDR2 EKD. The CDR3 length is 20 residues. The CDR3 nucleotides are TGTGCCTGTGACCCAAGGCGGCTGGGGGCCCGACGATTCTACACCGATAAACTCATCTTT. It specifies CACDPRRLGARRFYTDKLIF.

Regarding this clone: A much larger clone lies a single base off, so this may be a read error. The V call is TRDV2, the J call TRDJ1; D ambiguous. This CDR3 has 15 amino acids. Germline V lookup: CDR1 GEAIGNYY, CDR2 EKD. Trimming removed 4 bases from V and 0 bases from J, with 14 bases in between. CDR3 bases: TGTGCCTGTGAACCGAACCTGCCGTACACCGATAAACTCATCTTT. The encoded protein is CACEPNLPYTDKLIF.

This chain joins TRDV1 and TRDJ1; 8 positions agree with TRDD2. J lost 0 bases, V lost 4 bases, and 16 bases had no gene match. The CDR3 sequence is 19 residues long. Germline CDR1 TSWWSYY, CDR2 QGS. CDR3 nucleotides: TGTGCTCTTGGGGGCTTACTTCCTACTTTCTGGGACAACACCGATAAACTCATCTTT. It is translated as CALGGLLPTFWDNTDKLIF.

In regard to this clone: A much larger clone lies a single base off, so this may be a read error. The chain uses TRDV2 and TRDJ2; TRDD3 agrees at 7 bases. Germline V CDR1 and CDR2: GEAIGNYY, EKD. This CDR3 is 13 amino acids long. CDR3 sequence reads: CACDTWGTEQLFF. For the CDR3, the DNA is TGTGCCTGTGACACCTGGGGGACAGAACAACTCTTCTTT.